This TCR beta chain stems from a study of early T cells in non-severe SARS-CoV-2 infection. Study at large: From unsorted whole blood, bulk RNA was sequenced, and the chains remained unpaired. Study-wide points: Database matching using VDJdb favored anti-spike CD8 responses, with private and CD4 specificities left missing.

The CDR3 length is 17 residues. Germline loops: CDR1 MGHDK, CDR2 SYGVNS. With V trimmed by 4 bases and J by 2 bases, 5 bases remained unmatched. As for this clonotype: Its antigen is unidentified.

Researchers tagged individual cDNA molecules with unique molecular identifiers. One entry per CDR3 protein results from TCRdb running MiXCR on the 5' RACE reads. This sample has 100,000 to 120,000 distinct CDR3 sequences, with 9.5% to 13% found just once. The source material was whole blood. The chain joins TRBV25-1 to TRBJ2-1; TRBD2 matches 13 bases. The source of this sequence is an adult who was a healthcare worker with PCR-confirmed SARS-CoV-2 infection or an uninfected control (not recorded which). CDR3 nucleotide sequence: TGTGCCAGCAGTGCAACTAGCGGGAGGGCCGCCTACAATGAGCAGTTCTTC. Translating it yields CASSATSGRAAYNEQFF.